Described below is a single T cell receptor (beta chain) sequence and its context. What it binds is not known. At one of its ends the junction is not consistent with the germline gene, which may arise from a read error. The CDR3 covers 14 residues. CDR1 is MNHEY, CDR2 SVGEGT, per germline. The data derive from a study of tumor and adjacent non-tumor tissue in lung cancer. Study-level points and caveats: TCR diversity was significantly greater in tumor than normal lung tissue.

The template was RNA from unsorted bulk tissue. A modified ARM-PCR protocol with three rounds of nested PCR amplified TCRbeta. TCRdb fed the multiplex PCR reads into MiXCR, producing one record per CDR3 protein. The table lists about 93,000 distinct CDR3 sequences, less than 80% of them singletons. This sequence joins TRBV6-2 or TRBV6-3 and TRBJ2-1, with D perhaps assigned TRBD1 or TRBD2 (5 bases each). The origin of this receptor is a man between 60 and 75 years old with non-small cell lung cancer. The sequenced material came from lung tumor tissue. The CDR3 region is CDSSWGTSYNKQFF. Written as DNA, the CDR3 is TGTGACAGCAGTTGGGGGACCTCCTACAATAAGCAGTTCTTC.